This TCR beta chain was sequenced during a study of shared clonotypes between healthy human individuals. About the study: CD4 naive and memory got three plates each, CD8 naive two, CD8 memory one. The study's findings and limits: Of the naive CD4 clonotypes, approximately 5% were shared across several donors.

Donors comprised healthy HIV-negative adults lacking recent acute infections or vaccinations. Profiled with immunoSEQ multiplex PCR; TCRdb holds only in-frame clones, not every one. The sample lists about 1.1 million clones; around 77% were seen once. Germline lookup yields CDR1 LGHNA and CDR2 YSLEER. V gave up 3 bases and J gave up 6 bases, with 8 bases separating them. The length of the CDR3 is 13 residues. Of note for this clone: What it recognizes is unknown.

This TCR derives from a man younger than 35 in good health. Some clones in this sample may be carry-over from other donors' samples. The chain combines TRBV4-3 with TRBJ2-2; D is uncertain. The specimen was memory CD4+ T cells from PBMCs. Subset: CD45RA-negative fraction. This CDR3 is CASSQGWAGELFF. For the CDR3, the DNA is TGCGCCAGCAGCCAGGGTTGGGCCGGGGAGCTGTTTTTT.